Presented here are 25 T cell receptor beta chains from one specimen sequenced in a study of T cells after yellow fever vaccination. From the 5' RACE reads, TCRdb called clonotypes with MiXCR, one entry per CDR3 protein. Among 500,000 to 550,000 distinct CDR3 sequences, 21% were seen once, and the ten largest hold about 15%. The specimen comprised PBMCs, sampled approximately 22 days after the first yellow fever vaccination. These receptors originate from a man in his late teens or twenties who received the YFV17D yellow fever vaccine.

This clonotype has a handful of counts. The chain employs TRBV11-2 and TRBJ2-7; 7 bases line up with TRBD2. V gave up 5 bases and J gave up 0 bases; unmatched junction bases: 10. In germline, CDR1 is SGHAT, CDR2 FQNNGV. This CDR3 comprises 16 residues. CDR3 sequence (DNA): TGTGCCAGCAGCCCCCGGGGAGGGCCCACCTCCTACGAGCAGTACTTC. Its protein is CASSPRGGPTSYEQYF.

The chain has TRBV7-2 and TRBJ2-3, with 11 bases aligning to TRBD1. J gave up 4 bases and V 4 bases, and 4 bases lay outside the gene matches. Germline CDR1 SGHTA, CDR2 FQGNSA. This CDR3 has 15 amino acids. The CDR3 DNA is TGTGCCAGCAGCTCAAGGACAGGGGGCCCAGATACGCAGTATTTT. Translating gives CASSSRTGGPDTQYF.

This clonotype appeared a few times. V and J are TRBV6-5 and TRBJ1-1, with 7 bases that match TRBD1. The CDR3 has 15 amino acids. J gave up 7 bases and V 0 bases, and 8 bases lay outside the gene matches. The V gene's germline CDR1 is MNHEY and CDR2 SVGAGI. The CDR3 is CASSYSQSGGNEAFF. In DNA form, the CDR3 reads TGTGCCAGCAGTTACTCGCAATCAGGGGGGAATGAAGCTTTCTTT.

The V and J genes are TRBV7-8 and TRBJ1-5; TRBD1 is a possible D gene (6 bases). Looked up from germline, CDR1 is SGHVS and CDR2 is FQNEAQ. The ends were cut back, 7 bases at V and 4 bases at J, with 17 bases in the middle. The CDR3 has 15 amino acids. CDR3 loop: CASTPARGGNQPQHF. As DNA, the CDR3 is TGTGCCAGCACCCCGGCCAGGGGAGGTAATCAGCCCCAGCATTTT.

The rearrangement uses TRBV14 and TRBJ2-1, with a tentative D call TRBD2 (5 bases). V was trimmed by 3 bases and J by 9 bases, leaving 15 bases between them. Germline V CDR1 and CDR2: SGHDN, FVKESK. CDR3 size: 14 residues. Here the CDR3 DNA reads TGTGCCAGCAGCCAGATAACCGGGGATCGTGAGCAGTTCTTC. Its translation: CASSQITGDREQFF. Combining the CDR3 with reference TRBV14 and TRBJ2-1 gives the whole variable domain EAGVTQFPSHSVIEKGQTVTLRCDPISGHDNLYWYRRVMGKEIKFLLHFVKESKQDESGMPNNRFLAERTGGTYSTLKVQPAELEDSGVYFCASSQITGDREQFFGPGTRLTVL.

The chain couples TRBV20-1 to TRBJ2-5, with 8 bases identical to TRBD2. Losses at the gene ends were 1 base for V and 5 bases for J; bases not matched to a gene: 6. CDR1 is DFQATT, CDR2 SNEGSKA, per germline (reference sequence). The CDR3 totals 14 residues. CDR3 DNA sequence: TGCAGTGCTAGAGGGGTAGCGGGGATTGAGACCCAGTACTTC. Protein sequence: CSARGVAGIETQYF.

The chain combines TRBV10-3 with TRBJ1-2; a weak D match, TRBD1 (6 bases). The V end lost 0 bases, the J end lost 1 base, and 15 bases lay between the germline ends. Per germline, CDR1 ENHRY and CDR2 SYGVKD. There are 17 residues in the CDR3. CDR3 residues: CAISESLRTAVNYGYTF. The CDR3 coding sequence is TGTGCCATCAGTGAGTCTCTGAGGACAGCTGTTAACTATGGCTACACCTTC.

This clonotype has only one observation. Compared with germline, one end of the junction differs, possibly owing to a read error. The chain joins TRBV6-2 or TRBV6-3 to TRBJ2-7; 9 positions match TRBD1. The CDR3 runs 11 residues. Germline assignment: CDR1 MNHEY and CDR2 SVGEGT. CDR3 sequence: CASSRGQGVFF. The CDR3 region has the DNA TGTGCCAGCAGCCGGGGACAGGGAGTTTTCTTC.

This chain joins TRBV7-2 and TRBJ2-3, with a tentative D call TRBD2 (6 bases). V shed 10 bases and J shed 2 bases, with 13 bases lying between them. CDR3 length equals 13 residues. Germline V gives CDR1 SGHTA, CDR2 FQGNSA. CDR3 coding DNA: TGTGCCACCCGGGGAGGCAACACAGATACGCAGTATTTT. It translates to CATRGGNTDTQYF.

This sequence joins TRBV7-9 and TRBJ2-3; D gene uncertain. The CDR3 has 16 residues. V was trimmed by 5 bases and J by 2 bases, leaving 17 bases between them. Per germline, CDR1 SEHNR and CDR2 FQNEAQ (reference sequence). In nucleotides, the CDR3 is TGTGCCAGCAGCGATGTTTCGGCTCGACCCACAGATACGCAGTATTTT. Amino acid sequence: CASSDVSARPTDTQYF.

The rearrangement links TRBV7-6 to TRBJ2-5; the D is unclear. The CDR3 is made up of 16 amino acids. The germline gives CDR1 SGHVS, CDR2 FNYEAQ. V lost 5 bases and J lost 5, with 21 bases in between. This CDR3 reads CASSVPGTAFGETQYF. DNA for the CDR3: TGTGCCAGCAGCGTCCCTGGAACAGCCTTCGGTGAGACCCAGTACTTC.

The rearrangement uses TRBV3-1 and TRBJ2-3; D remains unclear. The germline gives CDR1 LGHDT, CDR2 YNNKEL (reference sequence). The CDR3 consists of 13 residues. V was cut by 0 bases and J by 7 bases, with 8 bases left in between. The CDR3 loop is CASSQDSAYTQYF. DNA of the CDR3: TGTGCCAGCAGCCAAGATTCTGCATATACGCAGTATTTT.

The V gene is TRBV6-5, the J gene TRBJ2-3, with D hard to call. The V end was cut by 8 bases, the J end by 0 bases, with 3 bases between. CDR1 and CDR2 (germline): MNHEY, SVGAGI. The CDR3 is 11 residues long. This CDR3 is CASQSTDTQYF. CDR3 DNA sequence: TGTGCCAGCCAGAGCACAGATACGCAGTATTTT.

The V and J genes are TRBV15 and TRBJ1-5, with D perhaps TRBD1 (5 bases). The CDR3 contains 16 residues. Germline V gene sequence: CDR1 LNHNV, CDR2 YYDKDF (reference sequence). V was shortened by 1 base and J by 2 bases, with 12 bases between the two germline ends. CDR3 loop: CATSRGDGHGNQPQHF. The CDR3 bases are TGTGCCACCAGCAGAGGGGACGGGCACGGCAATCAGCCCCAGCATTTT.

This chain joins TRBV5-6 and TRBJ2-1, with a possible D match to TRBD2 (7 bases). Trimming shortened V by 4 bases and J by 8 bases, and 19 bases separated the two germline ends. The germline V gene has CDR1 SGHDT and CDR2 YYEEEE. The CDR3 has 15 amino acids. CDR3 loop: CASSDTRPGGHEQFF. The CDR3 DNA reads as TGTGCCAGCAGCGATACCCGCCCGGGGGGCCATGAGCAGTTCTTC.

The CDR3 reads CASSPPHRVGAGELFF. The CDR3 bases are TGTGCCAGCTCACCACCGCACAGGGTAGGCGCCGGGGAGCTGTTTTTT. J is TRBJ2-2 and V is TRBV18; D possibly corresponds to TRBD1 (6 bases). Germline CDR1 is KGHSH and CDR2 is LQKENI. Trimming pared 0 bases from V and 6 bases from J, leaving 14 bases between. The CDR3 has 16 amino acids.

This clonotype has just a few counts. This chain joins TRBV7-6 and TRBJ2-2, with D unresolved. CDR1 is SGHVS and CDR2 is FNYEAQ in the germline V gene. Deletions cut 3 bases from V and 8 bases from J, with 19 bases between. This CDR3 comprises 16 residues. The CDR3 nucleotides read TGTGCCAGCAGCTTGTCACCAGCTGGAAAGTCGGGGGAGCTGTTTTTT. Translated: CASSLSPAGKSGELFF.

There are a few counts of this clonotype. The chain couples TRBV5-4 to TRBJ1-3, with D perhaps matching TRBD1 (5 bases). The length of the CDR3 is 13 residues. Germline V gene sequence: CDR1 SGHNT, CDR2 YYREEE (reference sequence). The CDR3 DNA sequence: TGTGCAGGAGGGGATTACATTGGAAACACCATATATTTT. Amino acids: CAGGDYIGNTIYF.

The CDR3 DNA follows: TGTGCCAGCAGCTTTGGAACTTTCGGGGGGGCAGAGACCCAGTACTTC. Translated: CASSFGTFGGAETQYF. The chain has TRBV7-9 and TRBJ2-5, with 8 bases matching TRBD2. With V trimmed by 3 bases and J by 4 bases, 10 bases remained unmatched. The CDR3 sequence is 16 residues long. Germline-derived CDR1 and CDR2 are SEHNR and FQNEAQ (reference sequence).

This chain joins TRBV12-3 or TRBV12-4 and TRBJ1-1; 10 bases map to TRBD1. Unmatched junction bases numbered 7, after V lost 11 bases and J lost 10 bases. This CDR3 has 11 amino acids. The CDR3: CAAGTGAAAFF. The CDR3, as DNA: TGTGCCGCAGGGACAGGGGCGGCAGCTTTCTTT.

This clonotype has just a few counts. V and J are TRBV10-3 and TRBJ1-3, with TRBD1 as a possible D gene (6 bases). Germline V CDR1 and CDR2: ENHRY, SYGVKD. Deletions cut 10 bases from V and 0 bases from J, with 16 bases between. The CDR3 sequence is 15 residues long. CDR3: CATRGVEASGNTIYF. For the CDR3, the DNA is TGTGCCACAAGGGGGGTGGAAGCCTCTGGAAACACCATATATTTT.

The CDR3 coding sequence is TGTGCCAGCAGTTACTCATTGGCGCGGACCTACGAGCAGTACGTC. Its protein product is CASSYSLARTYEQYV. The V gene is TRBV6-2 or TRBV6-3, the J gene TRBJ2-7; no clear D. Germline V gene sequence: CDR1 MNHEY, CDR2 SVGEGT. This CDR3 comprises 15 residues. Trimming pared 0 bases from V and 2 bases from J, leaving 11 bases between.

The chain couples TRBV6-5 to TRBJ1-4; D not resolved. The V gene's germline CDR1 is MNHEY and CDR2 SVGAGI. Trimming left V 2 bases short and J 7 bases short, with 11 bases between. The CDR3 spans 14 residues. CDR3 region: CASSYERVREKLFF. The CDR3 DNA is TGTGCCAGCAGTTACGAGAGGGTTCGTGAAAAACTGTTTTTT.

In this sample, this clonotype turned up many times. The CDR3 DNA is TGTGCCAGCAGCGAGGGACCCTCCTACGAGCAGTACTTC. As protein: CASSEGPSYEQYF. The chain employs TRBV7-8 and TRBJ2-7; either TRBD1 or TRBD2 may fit D (5 bases each). Germline CDR1 and CDR2: SGHVS and FQNEAQ. Trimming left V 5 bases short and J 0 bases short, with 8 bases between. This CDR3 has 13 amino acids.

There are many counts of this clonotype. This chain connects TRBV2 to TRBJ2-7; 10 bases are shared with TRBD1. V shed 7 bases and J 2 bases; nucleotides not matched to a gene: 5. This CDR3 comprises 14 residues. Germline CDR1 SNHLY, CDR2 FYNNEI. The CDR3: CASIRGQGPYEQYV. The CDR3 nucleotides are TGTGCCAGCATCCGGGGACAGGGGCCCTACGAGCAGTACGTC.